Each of the 3 T cell receptor beta chains below was sequenced from the same sample in a study of tissue T cells after allogeneic stem cell transplantation (dated 2022 in TCRdb). This specimen's time point label, per the study, means: mouse harvest day 7 after allogeneic transplant. Mouse grafts consisting of 10^7 T-cell-depleted bone marrow cells combined with 10^6 splenic CD5+ T cells were administered by tail vein injection. Library creation used the immunoSEQ multiplex PCR assay. Held by TCRdb, this immuneACCESS table contains in-frame sequences only and omits some clones. Under half of the omission traces to an unresolved V gene where checked; the cause of the rest is unknown. For this sample there are around 7,600 clones; roughly 51% appear just once. 8.4% of the sample belongs to the ten largest clones. The sample taken for sequencing was gut tissue. Every receptor here comes from a female BALB/c mouse given C57BL/6 T cells with graft-versus-host disease after an allogeneic hematopoietic cell transplant.

For this clone: Genes and germline come from the mouse. CDR3 residues: CASSPRDKNTEVFF. Incomplete CDR3 DNA: TGTGCCAGCAGTCCCCGGGACAAAAACACAGAAGTCTTC. The rearrangement links TRBV26 to TRBJ1-1; D is possibly TRBD1 (6 bases). From the germline J gene comes the end of the CDR3, since the read stops 1 residue before it. The V end was cut by 4 bases, the J end by 1 base, with 10 bases between. Germline lookup yields CDR1 KGHPV and CDR2 FQNQEV (reference sequence). CDR3 length: 14 amino acids.

Note on this clone: These gene names are mouse names. The CDR3 end is not reached by the read, which stops 1 residue before it; the germline J gene fills it in. The chain recombines TRBV13-3 with TRBJ1-3, with D perhaps TRBD1 (5 bases). Germline values: CDR1 NNHDY, CDR2 SYVADS. V gave up 0 bases and J gave up 0 bases, with 7 bases separating them. This CDR3 spans 15 amino acids. The sequenced CDR3 bases are TGTGCCAGCAGTGATGAGAGGGGTTCTGGAAATACGCTCTAT. Amino acids: CASSDERGSGNTLY. The whole CDR3 reads CASSDERGSGNTLYF.

Details on this clone: The genes are named according to mouse. Sequencing ends 1 residue short of the CDR3 end; the germline J gene provides the rest. This rearrangement joins TRBV16 to TRBJ1-1, with TRBD1 matching 8 bases. V was clipped by 1 base and J by 8 bases; unmatched bases: 0. The CDR3 runs to 12 residues. In germline, CDR1 is SGHSA, CDR2 FRNQAP. CDR3 residues: CASSLGQGEVFF. The CDR3 bases that were read are TGTGCAAGCAGCTTAGGACAGGGGGAAGTCTTC.